The source of this T cell receptor beta chain is a study of radiation and T cells in renal cell carcinoma. Findings of the study overall: Pretreatment tumor biopsies were lacking, so baseline clonotypes are unknown. From baseline, blood top tumor clonotypes peaked at 2 weeks post-radiation.

The V segment lost 3 bases and the J segment 5 bases; nucleotides outside the gene matches: 11. Germline CDR1 and CDR2: KGHSH and LQKENI. The length of the CDR3 is 16 residues. As regards this clone: Its specificity is unknown.

Noted time point: blood 4 weeks post-SBRT, at nephrectomy. The treatment was: 15 Gy SBRT to primary tumor, nephrectomy 4 weeks later. Nephrectomy followed 15 Gy stereotactic body radiation by 4 weeks. The patient's renal cell carcinoma had clear cell pathology. Some clones are missing from TCRdb's copy, which holds only in-frame ones; the method was immunoSEQ multiplex PCR. The sample consists of about 140,000 clones, roughly 90% of them appearing once. The chain carries TRBV18 and TRBJ2-5, with 8 nucleotides matching TRBD1. The starting material was blood, obtained from a patient whose treatment included radiotherapy and nephrectomy. The sequence was collected from a woman between 50 and 59 years old with renal cell carcinoma. In DNA form, the CDR3 reads TGTGCCAGCTCACCCATTGGACAGGGTGGGTTGGAGACCCAGTACTTC. This sequence encodes CASSPIGQGGLETQYF.